This T cell receptor (beta chain) derives from a study of T cell responses to AZD1222 COVID-19 vaccine. J was trimmed by 8 bases and V by 4 bases; bases with no gene match: 4. CDR3 length: 13 amino acids. Germline V lookup: CDR1 MDHEN, CDR2 SYDVKM. On this clone itself: The antigen remains undetermined.

Sequenced by immunoSEQ multiplex PCR; TCRdb stores in-frame clones only, minus some. Of roughly 100,000 clones listed, around nine tenths are singletons. Overall study results and limits: With dominance at 160-218 and 743-854, vaccine-associated CD4 TCRs spanned spike. Donor demographics were predominantly white British with a female majority; clonal diversity may be underestimated. Regions left unmutated in variants are reportedly the target of nearly half of spike-specific TCRs.

The clonotype originates from an adult in good health. The sequences come from peripheral blood, collected on day 0 of AZD1222 vaccination. This rearrangement joins TRBV28 to TRBJ1-4; 7 bases agree with TRBD1. The CDR3 DNA reads as TGTGCCAGCAGTTCCACAGGGGTCGAAAAACTGTTTTTT. Translating gives CASSSTGVEKLFF. Full variable domain (missing parts from reference TRBV28 and TRBJ1-4): DVKVTQSSRYLVKRTGEKVFLECVQDMDHENMFWYRQDPGLGLRLIYFSYDVKMKEKGDIPEGYSVSREKKERFSLILESASTNQTSMYLCASSSTGVEKLFFGSGTQLSVL.